The T cell receptor beta chain described here comes from a study of shared clonotypes between healthy human individuals (dated by TCRdb to between 2020 and 2021). For the study in its entirety: The cohort included a few men and a couple of women between 18 and 49 years of age. To increase sequencing depth and limit assay-specific biases, TCR repertoire library preparation and sequencing were carried out by different laboratories using diverse techniques. Each donor's leukapheresis produced roughly between roughly 0.9 and 9 billion PBMCs. For each donor, CD4 naive and CD4 memory were each given three plates, CD8 naive was given two plates, and CD8 memory was given one plate. To estimate repertoire size and how much clonotype sharing occurs between individuals, the study deeply sequenced the blood TCR repertoires of 5 or 6 healthy adults.

Overall results and qualifications from the work: The genetic and exposure-history diversity represented was limited by the small number of donors. Estimated clonotype richness was generally larger for naive than for memory subsets. Sampling was restricted to blood, and TCR repertoires in tissues likely differ from the TCR repertoires found in blood. Compared with non-shared clonotypes, clonotypes shared by all four sorted-subset donors had higher generation probabilities. Pairwise subsampling indicated that sequencing depth was expected to affect the degree of clonotype sharing among donors. Across a handful of donors, about 5.2% of naive CD4, over 3% of naive CD8, about 2.3% of memory CD4, and 0.4% to 0.45% of memory CD8 clonotypes were shared. Rarefaction of sorted-subset datasets indicated incomplete sequencing despite the large sequencing depth.

Using the deep immunoSEQ assay, multiplex PCR amplified TCR CDR3 regions from genomic DNA. For each cell subset, the extracted genomic DNA was distributed evenly across all wells of several immunoSEQ 96-well plates, and each plate served as one replicate. For sorted subsets, about 220 ng of genomic DNA, equivalent to around 31,000 T cell genomes, went into each replicate PCR. The purified libraries were quantified using a Qubit 3.0 fluorometer, sized with a Bioanalyzer 2100, and then quantified again using the KAPA Library Quantification kit. A separate single-read 150-cycle Illumina NextSeq 550 flow cell was used to sequence each immunoSEQ 96-well plate. As for the original processing: Because only junctional sequences without quality scores were contained in the immunoSEQ output, filtering matching that applied to full-length reads could not be performed. To assign V/J genes and CDR3, sequences were annotated against IMGT germline references using PyIR, a Python wrapper for IgBLAST v1.9. Reads were filtered out if the reads had weak V/J assignments (E-value above 1e-6), no CDR3, stop codons, out-of-frame junctions, or ambiguous translated residues. A V3J clonotype was defined by an identical inferred V gene, J gene, and CDR3 amino acid sequence. Percentage overlap between repertoires was calculated by dividing the number of shared unique clonotypes by the size of the smaller repertoire. Repertoire richness was assessed with RTK rarefaction, the Chao1 estimator, and Recon v2.1 estimates of unobserved clonotypes. For all TCRbeta clonotypes obtained by the gDNA method from several donors, generation probabilities were computed with OLGA. This is the immuneACCESS table as TCRdb keeps it, with only in-frame sequences that have V and J called. A part of the clones is gone; compared with another copy, unresolved V genes explain less than half, and the rest is unexplained. V, J and clone size derive from that table, while D and trimming were established from the DNA sequence. The sample yields 1.4 million to 1.5 million clones; roughly 96% were counted once. 1.2% of the sample is taken by the ten largest.

The donors were healthy, HIV-negative adults with no recently reported acute infections or vaccinations. All donors were Caucasian adults living in Nashville, Tennessee, USA. Magnetic negative selection was used to enrich CD4+ T cells, after which naive cells were positively selected on CD45RA and the negative fraction became the memory subset. After blood collection by leukapheresis, PBMCs were isolated using Ficoll-Histopaque density gradient centrifugation and then cryopreserved in the vapor phase of liquid nitrogen. Analytical flow cytometry was used to check the purity and quantity of every magnetically sorted T cell population. Genomic DNA was isolated from every sorted fraction and measured by UV absorbance on a Nanodrop 2000c. About this clone: Its antigen remains unidentified. No much larger clone is present one base from it, and per-base qualities are unavailable. Other DNA sequences from this sample encode an identical CDR3 as well.

Material: naive CD4+ T cells sorted from blood. The cell subset or site label, as the study defines it: CD45RA+ positively selected. The origin of this receptor is a man aged 25-45 years in good health.

The CDR3 in this case is CASSLVGSTDTQYF. At the DNA level, the sequence is TGTGCCAGCAGCTTAGTCGGGAGCACAGATACGCAGTATTTT. The sequence joins TRBV7-9 to TRBJ2-3; the D gene cannot be named for sure. The germline V gene (reference sequence) provides CDR1 SEHNR and CDR2 FQNEAQ. Trimming takes 1 base from V and 0 bases from J, and the germline ends sit 5 bases apart. The CDR3 covers 14 residues, taking in both the cysteine and the phenylalanine. The CDR3 DNA has 42 bases and is translated from base 1. Where the CDR3 stops, the reference TRBV7-9 and TRBJ2-3 genes take over; the full variable domain is DTGVSQNPRHKITKRGQNVTFRCDPISEHNRLYWYRQTLGQGPEFLTYFQNEAQLEKSRLLSDRFSAERPKGSFSTLEIQRTEQGDSAMYLCASSLVGSTDTQYFGPGTRLTVL.